The next 9 T cell receptor beta chains were all read from a single sample in a study of T cell responses to AZD1222 COVID-19 vaccine. The method was immunoSEQ multiplex PCR; TCRdb's version includes in-frame clones alone and lacks a portion of them. Of around 140,000 clones detected, 91% appear once; the ten largest clones hold about 2.1%. The material was peripheral blood, obtained 28 days after the second AZD1222 dose. The receptors originated from an adult who received the AZD1222 COVID-19 vaccine.

This chain connects TRBV27 to TRBJ2-1; either TRBD1 or TRBD2 may fit D (5 bases each). The germline V gene encodes CDR1 MNHEY and CDR2 SMNVEV (reference sequence). The CDR3 contains 16 residues. Trimming took off 3 bases at V and 0 bases at J, with 12 bases between the two ends. CDR3 protein: CASSFLRDVSYNEQFF. The CDR3 DNA is TGTGCCAGCAGTTTCCTTCGGGACGTCTCCTACAATGAGCAGTTCTTC.

The CDR3 DNA reads TGTGCCAGCAGCCCAGGACTAGCGGGAGGAAAAGAGACCCAGTACTTC. It encodes CASSPGLAGGKETQYF. This chain uses TRBV11-3 with TRBJ2-5, with 14 bases fitting TRBD2. The CDR3 is made up of 16 amino acids. V lost 5 bases and J lost 3; bases outside the gene matches: 5. Germline V gene data show CDR1 as SGHNT and CDR2 as YENEEA.

The chain carries TRBV5-1 and TRBJ1-1; D uncertain. Germline-derived CDR1 and CDR2 are SGHRS and YFSETQ. The CDR3 runs to 15 residues. V was shortened by 0 bases and J by 1 base, with 10 bases between the two germline ends. The CDR3 DNA reads TGCGCCAGCAGCTTGGAGACATATGGGAACACTGAAGCTTTCTTT. It codes for CASSLETYGNTEAFF.

This sequence joins TRBV7-6 and TRBJ2-1; 9 bases align to TRBD2. The CDR3 extends over 15 amino acids. V shed 5 bases and J 4 bases; nucleotides not matched to a gene: 6. Per the germline V gene, CDR1 is SGHVS and CDR2 is FNYEAQ. CDR3 bases: TGTGCCAGCAGCGCCCTAGCGGGGCCATACAATGAGCAGTTCTTC. This translates into CASSALAGPYNEQFF.

This chain uses TRBV7-2 with TRBJ2-7, with 9 bases identical to TRBD2. The V segment lost 3 bases and the J segment 5 bases; nucleotides outside the gene matches: 5. The germline V gene encodes CDR1 SGHTA and CDR2 FQGNSA. This CDR3 has 14 amino acids. The DNA of the CDR3 is TGTGCCAGCAGCTTGGCGGGAGGGAGCCACGAGCAGTACGTC. As protein: CASSLAGGSHEQYV.

V usage is TRBV29-1 and J usage is TRBJ2-3; D is ambiguous. Germline V gives CDR1 SQVTM, CDR2 ANQGSEA. The ends were cut back, 3 bases at V and 4 bases at J, with 11 bases in the middle. CDR3 size: 13 residues. The CDR3 reads CSVDKFSADTQYF. In DNA form, the CDR3 reads TGCAGCGTTGACAAGTTTTCCGCAGATACGCAGTATTTT.

This chain links TRBV7-9 with TRBJ1-5, with D uncertain. Between the trimmed V and J ends, which lost 3 bases and 0 bases, there was a span of 3 bases. Per germline, CDR1 SEHNR and CDR2 FQNEAQ (reference sequence). CDR3 length: 13 amino acids. In nucleotides, the CDR3 is TGTGCCAGCAGCTTTGGTAGCAATCAGCCCCAGCATTTT. It yields the protein CASSFGSNQPQHF.

The chain uses TRBV5-1 and TRBJ1-2, with D unresolved. V lost 4 bases and J lost 1, with 11 bases in between. CDR3 length equals 14 residues. Germline CDR1 SGHRS, CDR2 YFSETQ. The CDR3 spells CASSDAGGNYGYTF. Written as DNA, the CDR3 is TGCGCCAGCAGCGACGCAGGAGGTAACTATGGCTACACCTTC.

The chain combines TRBV10-3 with TRBJ1-1, with 8 bases identical to TRBD1. Per germline, CDR1 ENHRY and CDR2 SYGVKD. V trimming: 6 bases; J trimming: 1 base; junction bases outside the gene matches: 1. This CDR3 spans 13 amino acids. CDR3 residues: CAIRGQENTEAFF. The CDR3 DNA sequence: TGTGCCATCAGGGGACAGGAGAACACTGAAGCTTTCTTT.